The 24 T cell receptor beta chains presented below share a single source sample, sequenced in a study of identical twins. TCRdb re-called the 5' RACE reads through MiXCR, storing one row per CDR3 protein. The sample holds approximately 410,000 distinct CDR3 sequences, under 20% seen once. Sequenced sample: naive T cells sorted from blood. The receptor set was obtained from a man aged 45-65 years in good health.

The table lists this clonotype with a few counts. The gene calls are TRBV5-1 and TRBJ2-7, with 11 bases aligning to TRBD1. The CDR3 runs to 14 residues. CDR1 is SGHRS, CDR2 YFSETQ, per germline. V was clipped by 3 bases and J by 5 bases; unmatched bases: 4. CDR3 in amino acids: CASSSPGQGDEQYF. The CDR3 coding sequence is TGCGCCAGCAGCTCCCCGGGACAGGGGGACGAGCAGTACTTC.

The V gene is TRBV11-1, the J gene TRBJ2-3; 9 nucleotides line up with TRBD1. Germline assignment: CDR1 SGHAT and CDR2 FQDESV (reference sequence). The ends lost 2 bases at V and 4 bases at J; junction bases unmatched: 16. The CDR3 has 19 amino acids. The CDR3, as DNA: TGTGCCAGCAGCTTACCCGAGACAGGGGGTCGCCCCCACTCAGATACGCAGTATTTT. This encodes CASSLPETGGRPHSDTQYF.

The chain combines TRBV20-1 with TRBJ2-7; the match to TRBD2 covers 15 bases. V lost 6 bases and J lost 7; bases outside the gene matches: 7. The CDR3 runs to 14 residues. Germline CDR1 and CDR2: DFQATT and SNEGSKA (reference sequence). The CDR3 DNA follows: TGCAGTGCGGGGGGACTAGCGGGAGGATGGGAGCAGTACTTC. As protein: CSAGGLAGGWEQYF.

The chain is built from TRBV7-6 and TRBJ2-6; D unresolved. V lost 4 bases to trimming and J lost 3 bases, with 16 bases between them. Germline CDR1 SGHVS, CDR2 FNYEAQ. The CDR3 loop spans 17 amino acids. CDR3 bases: TGTGCCAGCAGCTCCTCCCCCGGGTATGATGGGGCCAACGTCCTGACTTTC. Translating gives CASSSSPGYDGANVLTF.

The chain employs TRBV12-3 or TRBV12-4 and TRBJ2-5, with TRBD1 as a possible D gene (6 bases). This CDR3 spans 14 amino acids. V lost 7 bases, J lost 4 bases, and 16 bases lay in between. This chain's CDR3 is CASTFMGAPETQYF. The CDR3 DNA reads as TGTGCCAGCACCTTCATGGGGGCCCCAGAGACCCAGTACTTC.

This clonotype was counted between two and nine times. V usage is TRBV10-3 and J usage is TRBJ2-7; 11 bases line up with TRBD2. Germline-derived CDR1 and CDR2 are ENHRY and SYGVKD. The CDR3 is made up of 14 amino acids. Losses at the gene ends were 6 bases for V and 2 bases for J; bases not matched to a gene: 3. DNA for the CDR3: TGTGCCATCAGGCTTAGCGGGGGGGCCTACGAGCAGTACTTC. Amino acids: CAIRLSGGAYEQYF.

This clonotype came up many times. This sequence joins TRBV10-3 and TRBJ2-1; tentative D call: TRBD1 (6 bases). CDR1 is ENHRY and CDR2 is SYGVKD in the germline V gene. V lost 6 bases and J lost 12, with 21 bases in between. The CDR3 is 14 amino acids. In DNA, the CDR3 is TGTGCCATCAGACCCTTCACAGGGCTCGATGTGCAGTTCTTC. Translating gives CAIRPFTGLDVQFF.

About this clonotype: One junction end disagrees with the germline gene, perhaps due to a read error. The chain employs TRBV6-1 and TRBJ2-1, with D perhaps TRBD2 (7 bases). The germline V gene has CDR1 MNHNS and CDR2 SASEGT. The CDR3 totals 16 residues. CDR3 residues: CAGRPRGGLVYNEQFF. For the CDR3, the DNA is TGTGCCGGCAGACCCAGGGGAGGGTTGGTCTACAATGAGCAGTTCTTC.

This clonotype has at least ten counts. DNA for the CDR3: TGCGCCAGCAGCTTGGAACAGGGCTACGAGCAGTACTTC. This gives the protein CASSLEQGYEQYF. V gene TRBV5-1 combines with J gene TRBJ2-7; weak D call: TRBD1 (6 bases). Trimming left V 0 bases short and J 3 bases short, with 7 bases between. The germline V gene has CDR1 SGHRS and CDR2 YFSETQ. The CDR3 sequence is 13 residues long.

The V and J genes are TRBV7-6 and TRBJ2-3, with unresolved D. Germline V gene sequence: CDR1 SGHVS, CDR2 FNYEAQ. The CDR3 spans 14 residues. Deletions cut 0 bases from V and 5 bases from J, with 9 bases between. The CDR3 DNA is TGTGCCAGCAGCTTAGCGTTCAAGAGAGATACGCAGTATTTT. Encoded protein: CASSLAFKRDTQYF.

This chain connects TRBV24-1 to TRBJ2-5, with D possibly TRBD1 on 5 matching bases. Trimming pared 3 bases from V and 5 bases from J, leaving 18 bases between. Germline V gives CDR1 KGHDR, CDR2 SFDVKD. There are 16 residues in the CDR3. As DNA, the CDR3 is TGTGCCACCAGTGATGTGTTCTCAGGGTCGCAGGAGACCCAGTACTTC. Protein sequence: CATSDVFSGSQETQYF.

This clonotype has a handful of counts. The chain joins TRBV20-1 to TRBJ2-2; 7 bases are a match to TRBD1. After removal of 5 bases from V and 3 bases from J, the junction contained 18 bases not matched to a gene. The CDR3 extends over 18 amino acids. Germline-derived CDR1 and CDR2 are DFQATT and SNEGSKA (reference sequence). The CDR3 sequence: CSAPRGQGLVRHTGELFF. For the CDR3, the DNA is TGCAGTGCTCCGAGGGGGCAGGGCCTCGTTCGCCACACCGGGGAGCTGTTTTTT.

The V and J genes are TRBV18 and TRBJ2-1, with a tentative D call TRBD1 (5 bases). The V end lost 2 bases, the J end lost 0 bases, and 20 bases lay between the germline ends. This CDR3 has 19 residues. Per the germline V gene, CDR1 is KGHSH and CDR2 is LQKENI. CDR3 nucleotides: TGTGCCAGCTCACCATTCACAGGCCCCCCCTCTAGCTCCTACAATGAGCAGTTCTTC. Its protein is CASSPFTGPPSSSYNEQFF.

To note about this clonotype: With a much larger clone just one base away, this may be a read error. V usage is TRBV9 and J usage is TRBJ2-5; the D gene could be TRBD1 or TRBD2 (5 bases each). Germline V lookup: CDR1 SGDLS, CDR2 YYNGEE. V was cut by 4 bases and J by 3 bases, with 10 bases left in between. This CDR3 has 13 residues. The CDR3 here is CASSMGVEETQYF. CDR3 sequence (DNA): TGTGCCAGCAGCATGGGGGTGGAAGAGACCCAGTACTTC.

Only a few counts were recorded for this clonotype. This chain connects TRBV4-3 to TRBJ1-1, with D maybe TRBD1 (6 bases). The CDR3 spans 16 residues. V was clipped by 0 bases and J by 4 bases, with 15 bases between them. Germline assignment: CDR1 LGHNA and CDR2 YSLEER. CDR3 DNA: TGCGCCAGCAGCCAAGAAGGGGGGGCCGATCCCACTGAAGCTTTCTTT. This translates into CASSQEGGADPTEAFF.

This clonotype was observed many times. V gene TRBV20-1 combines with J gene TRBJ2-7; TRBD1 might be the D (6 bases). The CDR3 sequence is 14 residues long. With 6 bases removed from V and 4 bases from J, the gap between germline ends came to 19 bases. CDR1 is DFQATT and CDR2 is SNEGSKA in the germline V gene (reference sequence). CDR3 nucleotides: TGCAGTGCAACAGACAGGAGCGCCTTTTACGAGCAGTACTTC. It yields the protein CSATDRSAFYEQYF.

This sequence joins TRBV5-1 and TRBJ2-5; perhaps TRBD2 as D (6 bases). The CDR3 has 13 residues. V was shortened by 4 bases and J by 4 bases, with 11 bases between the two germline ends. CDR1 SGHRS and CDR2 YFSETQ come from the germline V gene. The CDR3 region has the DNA TGCGCCAGCAGCACCGTGGGGGGAGAGACCCAGTACTTC. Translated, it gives CASSTVGGETQYF.

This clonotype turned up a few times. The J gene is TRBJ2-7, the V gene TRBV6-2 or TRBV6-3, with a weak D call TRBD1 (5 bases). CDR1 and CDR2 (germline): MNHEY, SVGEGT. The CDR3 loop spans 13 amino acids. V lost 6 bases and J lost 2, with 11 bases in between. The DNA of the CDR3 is TGTGCCAGCAGAAAACAGGAGACCTACGAGCAGTACTTC. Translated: CASRKQETYEQYF.

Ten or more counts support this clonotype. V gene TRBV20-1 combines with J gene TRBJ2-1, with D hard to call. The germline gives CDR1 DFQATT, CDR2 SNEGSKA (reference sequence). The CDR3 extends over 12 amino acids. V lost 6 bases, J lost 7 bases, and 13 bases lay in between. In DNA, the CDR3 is TGCAGTGCAGCCCGGTATCCGAATGAGCAGTTCTTC. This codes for CSAARYPNEQFF.

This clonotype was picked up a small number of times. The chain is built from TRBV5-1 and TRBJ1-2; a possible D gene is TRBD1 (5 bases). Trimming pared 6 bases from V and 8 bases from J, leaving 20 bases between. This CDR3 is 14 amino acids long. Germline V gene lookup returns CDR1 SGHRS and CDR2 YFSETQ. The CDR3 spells CASNRDRDVGGYTF. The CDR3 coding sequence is TGCGCCAGCAACCGGGACCGAGACGTTGGGGGCTACACCTTC. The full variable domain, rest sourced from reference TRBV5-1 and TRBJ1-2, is KAGVTQTPRYLIKTRGQQVTLSCSPISGHRSVSWYQQTPGQGLQFLFEYFSETQRNKGNFPGRFSGRQFSNSRSEMNVSTLELGDSALYLCASNRDRDVGGYTFGSGTRLTVV.

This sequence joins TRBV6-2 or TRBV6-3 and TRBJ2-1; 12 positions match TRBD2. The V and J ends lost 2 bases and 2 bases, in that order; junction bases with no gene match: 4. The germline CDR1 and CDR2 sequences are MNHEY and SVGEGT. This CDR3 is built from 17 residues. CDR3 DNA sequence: TGTGCCAGCAGTTACCCTAGCGGGAGGGAGACCTACAATGAGCAGTTCTTC. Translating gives CASSYPSGRETYNEQFF.

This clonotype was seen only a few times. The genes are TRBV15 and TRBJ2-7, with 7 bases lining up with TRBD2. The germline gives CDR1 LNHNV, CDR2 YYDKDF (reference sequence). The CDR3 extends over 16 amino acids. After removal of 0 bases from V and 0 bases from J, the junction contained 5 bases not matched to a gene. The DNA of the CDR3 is TGTGCCACCAGCAGAGAAGGAGGCGGGAGCTCCTACGAGCAGTACTTC. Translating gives CATSREGGGSSYEQYF.

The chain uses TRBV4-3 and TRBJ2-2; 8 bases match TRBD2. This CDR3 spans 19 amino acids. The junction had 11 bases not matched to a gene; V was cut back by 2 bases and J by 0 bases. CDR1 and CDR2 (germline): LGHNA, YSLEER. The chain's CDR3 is CASSQTSYSGDANTGELFF. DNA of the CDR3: TGCGCCAGCAGCCAAACCTCTTATAGCGGGGACGCGAACACCGGGGAGCTGTTTTTT.

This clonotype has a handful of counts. The CDR3 DNA reads TGTGCCAGCAGGGATTCTCCGGCTAGCGGGTTCCGGGAGACCCAGTACTTC. Protein: CASRDSPASGFRETQYF. The chain recombines TRBV11-2 with TRBJ2-5; 8 nucleotides agree with TRBD2. The CDR3 loop spans 17 amino acids. In germline, CDR1 is SGHAT, CDR2 FQNNGV. V was clipped by 6 bases and J by 5 bases; unmatched bases: 17.